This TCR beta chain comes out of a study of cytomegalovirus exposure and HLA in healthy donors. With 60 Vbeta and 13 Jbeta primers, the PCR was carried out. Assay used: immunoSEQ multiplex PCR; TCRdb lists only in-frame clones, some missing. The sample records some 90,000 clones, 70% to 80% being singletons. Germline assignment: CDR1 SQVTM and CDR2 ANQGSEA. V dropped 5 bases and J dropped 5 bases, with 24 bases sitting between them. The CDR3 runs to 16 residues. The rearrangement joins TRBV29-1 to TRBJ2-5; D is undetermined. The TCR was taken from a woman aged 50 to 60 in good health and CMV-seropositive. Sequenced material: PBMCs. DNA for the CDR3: TGCAGCGTTTCTCCTTTGTCCGGGTTATGGATGGAGACCCAGTACTTC. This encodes CSVSPLSGLWMETQYF.